The subject of this entry is one T cell receptor beta chain. Tagging with unique molecular identifiers was applied to individual cDNA molecules. TCRdb reprocessed the 5' RACE reads via MiXCR and lists one record per CDR3 protein. Of some 64,000 distinct CDR3 sequences in the sample, 10% are singletons; the top ten hold about 16%. This sample is part of a study of early T cells in non-severe SARS-CoV-2 infection. From germline, CDR1 is SGHTA and CDR2 FQGNSA. Trimming removed 5 bases at V and 5 bases at J, with 13 bases between. The CDR3 length is 13 residues. The sample was whole blood, taken at baseline. The receptor comes from an adult who was a healthcare worker with PCR-confirmed SARS-CoV-2 infection or an uninfected control (not recorded which). This sequence joins TRBV7-2 and TRBJ2-7, with D perhaps given as TRBD1 or TRBD2 (5 bases each). The CDR3 bases are TGTGCCAGCAGCCCGGCCTGGGACGACGAGCAGTACTTC. It codes for CASSPAWDDEQYF.